This record concerns one TCR beta chain sequence. Clones were sequenced by immunoSEQ multiplex PCR, and TCRdb holds only the in-frame ones, with some missing. The table has around 48,000 clones, 75% to 90% seen once. This specimen comes from a study of PD-L1 blockade in urothelial cancer. The CDR3 extends over 14 amino acids. V lost 6 bases, J lost 2 bases, and 4 bases stayed unmatched. In germline, CDR1 is MNHEY, CDR2 SVGAGI. The time point is: peripheral blood 6 weeks after treatment start. This clonotype was sampled from a man between 60 and 70 years old with urothelial cancer. The sample was PBMCs, taken around atezolizumab (anti-PD-L1) treatment. The chain uses TRBV6-5 and TRBJ1-5; 7 bases align to TRBD1. The CDR3, as DNA: TGTGCCAGCAGCTACGACAGGGGCAATCAGCCCCAGCATTTT. It codes for CASSYDRGNQPQHF.